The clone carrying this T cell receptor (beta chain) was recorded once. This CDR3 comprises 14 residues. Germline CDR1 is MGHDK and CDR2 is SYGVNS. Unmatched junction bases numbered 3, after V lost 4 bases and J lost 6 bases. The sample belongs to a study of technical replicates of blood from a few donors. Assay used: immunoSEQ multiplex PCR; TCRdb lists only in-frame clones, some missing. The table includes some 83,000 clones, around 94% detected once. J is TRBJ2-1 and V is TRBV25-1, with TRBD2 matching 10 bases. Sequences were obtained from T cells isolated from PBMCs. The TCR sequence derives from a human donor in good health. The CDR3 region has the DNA TGTGCCAGCAGTGCGTCTAGCGGGAGCAATGAGCAGTTCTTC. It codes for CASSASSGSNEQFF.